The 8 T cell receptor beta chains given below trace back to one sample, sequenced in a study of T cell repertoires in cytomegalovirus infection. These receptors' antigens are unknown. TCRdb redid the calling of the reads with MiXCR, one entry per CDR3 protein. This sample yields 350,000 to 400,000 distinct CDR3 sequences, of which just under 35% are seen a single time; about 13% belongs to the top ten. Source: cultured PBMCs, taken from culture after CMV antigen stimulation. Source of these receptors: a human donor in good health (CMV status not recorded). Some clones in this sample may be carry-over from other donors' samples.

The sample holds many counts of this clonotype. This chain links TRBV7-2 with TRBJ2-7; TRBD1 matches 7 bases. Germline V gene data show CDR1 as SGHTA and CDR2 as FQGNSA. V shed 5 bases and J 2 bases; nucleotides not matched to a gene: 6. This CDR3 region has 14 residues. The CDR3 loop reads CASSLQGSTYEQYF. The CDR3 DNA is TGTGCCAGCAGCCTACAGGGGTCCACCTACGAGCAGTACTTC.

The chain links TRBV6-2 or TRBV6-3 to TRBJ2-1, with a weak D call TRBD2 (6 bases). The CDR3 extends over 16 amino acids. V was pared by 2 bases and J by 9 bases, with 20 bases between. CDR1 and CDR2 (germline): MNHEY, SVGEGT. The CDR3 reads CASSYPLAAKTTEQFF. CDR3 nucleotide sequence: TGTGCCAGCAGTTACCCCTTAGCGGCTAAAACGACTGAGCAGTTCTTC.

The chain has TRBV25-1 and TRBJ2-1; 7 nucleotides match TRBD1. CDR3 size: 13 residues. Germline trimming cut 7 bases from V and 13 bases from J; bases unmatched to any gene: 13. CDR1 and CDR2 (germline): MGHDK, SYGVNS. The CDR3 here is CASTPRTGARQFF. The CDR3, as DNA: TGTGCCAGCACCCCCAGGACAGGCGCCAGACAGTTCTTC.

The rearrangement uses TRBV12-5 and TRBJ2-1; 10 nucleotides line up with TRBD2. The CDR3 runs 16 residues. Germline-derived CDR1 and CDR2 are LGHNT and FRNRAP. V was pared by 2 bases and J by 3 bases, with 4 bases of the junction left unmatched. The CDR3 nucleotides are TGTGCTAGTGGTTTGCCCTCTAGCGGGAGCTACAATGAGCAGTTCTTC. This codes for CASGLPSSGSYNEQFF. The full variable domain, completed using reference TRBV12-5 and TRBJ2-1, is DARVTQTPRHKVTEMGQEVTMRCQPILGHNTVFWYRQTMMQGLELLAYFRNRAPLDDSGMPKDRFSAEMPDATLATLKIQPSEPRDSAVYFCASGLPSSGSYNEQFFGPGTRLTVL.

The chain links TRBV6-8 to TRBJ2-5; 8 positions agree with TRBD1. The V and J ends lost 6 bases and 5 bases, in that order; junction bases with no gene match: 8. This CDR3 spans 14 amino acids. Germline V gene lookup returns CDR1 MNHGY and CDR2 SAAAGT. The CDR3 sequence is CASRLNRGRETQYF. The CDR3 bases are TGTGCCAGCAGACTAAACAGGGGGAGGGAGACCCAGTACTTC.

The chain is built from TRBV20-1 and TRBJ2-7, with D perhaps matching TRBD1 (6 bases). Germline CDR1 DFQATT, CDR2 SNEGSKA (reference sequence). V lost 0 bases and J 3 bases, leaving 12 bases between the germline ends. The CDR3 has 14 residues. As DNA, the CDR3 is TGCAGTGCTAGAGATCCAGGGGCCCTCTACGAGCAGTACTTC. The encoded protein is CSARDPGALYEQYF.

The V gene is TRBV18, the J gene TRBJ2-7, with 8 bases matching TRBD1. Germline CDR1 KGHSH, CDR2 LQKENI. V was pared by 5 bases and J by 0 bases, with 6 bases of the junction left unmatched. CDR3 length: 15 residues. CDR3 nucleotide sequence: TGTGCCAGCTCATCAAGGACAGGGAGCTCCTACGAGCAGTACGTC. Translation: CASSSRTGSSYEQYV.

The genes are TRBV19 and TRBJ2-5; D gene uncertain. Looked up from germline, CDR1 is LNHDA and CDR2 is SQIVND (reference sequence). The V end lost 1 base, the J end lost 2 bases, and 11 bases lay between the germline ends. This CDR3 is built from 15 residues. The CDR3 nucleotides read TGTGCCAGTAGTATAGCGAGAAATGGGCAAGAGACCCAGTACTTC. This gives the protein CASSIARNGQETQYF.